This paragraph covers one T cell receptor (beta chain) sequence. Its antigen is currently unknown. The sample is drawn from a study of CXCR3-negative and CXCR3-positive naive CD8 T cells. Study overall: Roughly 140 million TRB reads in total, about 1.5 +/- 0.3 million per library.

CDR1 MGHRA and CDR2 YSYEKL come from the germline V gene. The CDR3 loop spans 14 amino acids. The study, taken as a whole, reports: Relative to memory CD8+ cells, whose diversity was much lower, both naive subsets had comparably high diversity. CXCR3-negative naive cells had less hydrophobic TRB CDR3s than did CXCR3-positive naive cells.

All TRB cDNA libraries came from 5' RACE performed with UMI labels. Reprocessing the 5' RACE reads, TCRdb reports a single entry for every CDR3 protein and omits DNA. The sample includes about 50,000 distinct CDR3 sequences. CD45RO-CCR7+CD27+CD95- characterized naive CD8+ T cells. Sequences were obtained from naive CXCR3+ CD8+ T cells from blood. Subset indicated: CD45RO-CCR7+CD27+CD95- naive CD8+ T cells expressing CXCR3 (TNR3+). The chain combines TRBV4-1 with TRBJ1-1; TCRdb proposes TRBD1, but this gene call is untestable without DNA. The receptor's source is a human donor in good health. Some clones in this sample may be carry-over from other donors' samples. The CDR3 region is CASSQDRGFAEAFF.